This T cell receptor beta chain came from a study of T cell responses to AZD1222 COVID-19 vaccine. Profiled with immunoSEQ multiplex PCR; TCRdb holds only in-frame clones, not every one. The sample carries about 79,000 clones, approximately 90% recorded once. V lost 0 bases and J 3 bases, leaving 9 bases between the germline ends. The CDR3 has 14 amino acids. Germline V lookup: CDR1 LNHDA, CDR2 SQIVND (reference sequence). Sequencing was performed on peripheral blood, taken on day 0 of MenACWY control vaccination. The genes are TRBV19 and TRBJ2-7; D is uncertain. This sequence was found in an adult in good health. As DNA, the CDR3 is TGTGCCAGTAGTATAGATGCCGGATACTACGAGCAGTACTTC. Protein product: CASSIDAGYYEQYF.